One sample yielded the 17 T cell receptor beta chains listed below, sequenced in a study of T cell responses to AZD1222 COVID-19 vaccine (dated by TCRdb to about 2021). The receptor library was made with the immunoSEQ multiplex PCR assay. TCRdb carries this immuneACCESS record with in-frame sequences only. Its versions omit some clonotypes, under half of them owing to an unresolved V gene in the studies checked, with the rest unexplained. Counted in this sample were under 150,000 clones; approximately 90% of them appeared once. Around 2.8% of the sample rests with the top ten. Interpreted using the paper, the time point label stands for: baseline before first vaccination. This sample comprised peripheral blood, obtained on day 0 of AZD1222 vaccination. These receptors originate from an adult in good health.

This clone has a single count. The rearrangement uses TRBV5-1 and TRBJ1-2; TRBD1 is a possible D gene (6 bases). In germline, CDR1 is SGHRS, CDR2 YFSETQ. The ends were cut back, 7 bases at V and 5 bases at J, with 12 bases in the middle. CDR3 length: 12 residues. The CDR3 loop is CASGETGYGYTF. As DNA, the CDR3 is TGCGCCAGCGGCGAGACAGGTTATGGCTACACCTTC. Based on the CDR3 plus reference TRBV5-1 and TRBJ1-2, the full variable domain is KAGVTQTPRYLIKTRGQQVTLSCSPISGHRSVSWYQQTPGQGLQFLFEYFSETQRNKGNFPGRFSGRQFSNSRSEMNVSTLELGDSALYLCASGETGYGYTFGSGTRLTVV.

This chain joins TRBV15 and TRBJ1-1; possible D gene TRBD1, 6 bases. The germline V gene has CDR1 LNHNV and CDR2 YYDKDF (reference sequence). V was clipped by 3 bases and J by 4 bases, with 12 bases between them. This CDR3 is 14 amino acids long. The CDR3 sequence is CATSSPQGSTEAFF. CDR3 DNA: TGTGCCACCAGCAGCCCACAGGGCTCCACTGAAGCTTTCTTT. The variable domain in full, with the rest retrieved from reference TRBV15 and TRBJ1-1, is DAMVIQNPRYQVTQFGKPVTLSCSQTLNHNVMYWYQQKSSQAPKLLFHYYDKDFNNEADTPDNFQSRRPNTSFCFLDIRSPGLGDTAMYLCATSSPQGSTEAFFGQGTRLTVV.

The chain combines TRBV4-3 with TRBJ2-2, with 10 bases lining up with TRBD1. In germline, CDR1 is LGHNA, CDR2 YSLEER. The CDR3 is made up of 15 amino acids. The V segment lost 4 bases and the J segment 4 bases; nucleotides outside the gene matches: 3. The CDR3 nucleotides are TGCGCCAGCAGCCTCGGACAGGGGGTCACCGGGGAGCTGTTTTTT. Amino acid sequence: CASSLGQGVTGELFF.

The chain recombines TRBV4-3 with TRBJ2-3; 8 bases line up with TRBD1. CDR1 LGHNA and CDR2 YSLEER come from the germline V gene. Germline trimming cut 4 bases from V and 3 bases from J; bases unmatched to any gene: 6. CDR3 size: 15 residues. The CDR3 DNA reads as TGCGCCAGCAGCCCCCACAGGGGGGTGACAGATACGCAGTATTTT. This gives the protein CASSPHRGVTDTQYF.

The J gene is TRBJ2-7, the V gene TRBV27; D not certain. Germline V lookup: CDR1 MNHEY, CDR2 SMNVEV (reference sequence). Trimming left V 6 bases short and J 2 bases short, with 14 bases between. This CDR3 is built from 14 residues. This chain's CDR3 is CASSLSIGPYEQYF. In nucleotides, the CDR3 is TGTGCCAGCAGCCTCTCGATAGGACCCTACGAGCAGTACTTC.

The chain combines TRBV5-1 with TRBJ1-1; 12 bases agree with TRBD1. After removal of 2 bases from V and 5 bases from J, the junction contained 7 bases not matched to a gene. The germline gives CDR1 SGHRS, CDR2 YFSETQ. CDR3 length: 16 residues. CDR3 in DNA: TGCGCCAGCAGCTTCTTCGGGACAGGGGGCTATACTGAAGCTTTCTTT. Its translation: CASSFFGTGGYTEAFF.

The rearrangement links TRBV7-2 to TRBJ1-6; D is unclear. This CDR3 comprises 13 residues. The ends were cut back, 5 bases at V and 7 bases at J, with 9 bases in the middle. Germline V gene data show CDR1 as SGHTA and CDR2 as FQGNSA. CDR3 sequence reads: CASSTQRNSPLHF. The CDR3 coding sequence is TGTGCCAGCAGCACTCAGAGAAATTCACCCCTCCACTTT.

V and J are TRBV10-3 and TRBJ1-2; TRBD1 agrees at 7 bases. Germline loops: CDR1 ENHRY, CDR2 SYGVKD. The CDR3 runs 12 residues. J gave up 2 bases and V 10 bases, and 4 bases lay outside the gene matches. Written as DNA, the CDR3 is TGTGCCACTCAGACAGGGAACTATGGCTACACCTTC. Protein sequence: CATQTGNYGYTF.

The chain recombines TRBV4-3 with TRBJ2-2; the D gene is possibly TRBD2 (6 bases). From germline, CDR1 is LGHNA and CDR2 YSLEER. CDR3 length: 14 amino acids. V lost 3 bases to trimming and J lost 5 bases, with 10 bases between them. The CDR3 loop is CASSHMGGTGELFF. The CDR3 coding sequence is TGCGCCAGCAGCCACATGGGGGGAACCGGGGAGCTGTTTTTT.

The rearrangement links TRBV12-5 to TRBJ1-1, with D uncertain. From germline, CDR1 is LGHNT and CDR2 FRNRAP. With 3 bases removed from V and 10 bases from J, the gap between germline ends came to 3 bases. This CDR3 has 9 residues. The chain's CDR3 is CASGLRAFF. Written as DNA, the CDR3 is TGTGCTAGTGGTTTAAGAGCTTTCTTT.

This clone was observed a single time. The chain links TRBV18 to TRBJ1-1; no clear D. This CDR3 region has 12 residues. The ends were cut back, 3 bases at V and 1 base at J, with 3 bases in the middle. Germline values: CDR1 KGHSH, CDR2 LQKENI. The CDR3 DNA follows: TGTGCCAGCTCACCCTCGAACACTGAAGCTTTCTTT. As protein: CASSPSNTEAFF.

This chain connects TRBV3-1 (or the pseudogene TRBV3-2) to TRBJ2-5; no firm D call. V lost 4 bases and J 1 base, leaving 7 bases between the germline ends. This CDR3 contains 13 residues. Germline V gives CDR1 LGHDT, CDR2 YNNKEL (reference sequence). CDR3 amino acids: CASSLLGQETQYF. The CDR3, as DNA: TGTGCCAGCAGCCTACTGGGCCAAGAGACCCAGTACTTC.

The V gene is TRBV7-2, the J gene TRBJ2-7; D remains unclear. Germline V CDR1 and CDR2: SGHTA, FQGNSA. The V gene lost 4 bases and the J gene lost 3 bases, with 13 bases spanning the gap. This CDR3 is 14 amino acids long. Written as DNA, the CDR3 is TGTGCCAGCAGCTCAGAAGCCGCCAACTACGAGCAGTACTTC. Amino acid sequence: CASSSEAANYEQYF. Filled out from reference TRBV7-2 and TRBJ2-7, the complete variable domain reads GAGVSQSPSNKVTEKGKDVELRCDPISGHTALYWYRQSLGQGLEFLIYFQGNSAPDKSGLPSDRFSAERTGGSVSTLTIQRTQQEDSAVYLCASSSEAANYEQYFGPGTRLTVT.

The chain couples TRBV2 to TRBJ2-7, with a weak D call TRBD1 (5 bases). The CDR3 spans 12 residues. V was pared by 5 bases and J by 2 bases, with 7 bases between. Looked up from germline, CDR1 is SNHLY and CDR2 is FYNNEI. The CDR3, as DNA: TGTGCCAGCAGTATGACAGCCTACGAGCAGTACTTC. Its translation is CASSMTAYEQYF.

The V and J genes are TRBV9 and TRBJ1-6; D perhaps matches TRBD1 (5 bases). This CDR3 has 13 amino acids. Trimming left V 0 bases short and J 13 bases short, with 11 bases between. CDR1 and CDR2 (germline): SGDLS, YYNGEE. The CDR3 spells CASSVGGREPLHF. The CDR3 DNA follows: TGTGCCAGCAGCGTAGGGGGCAGGGAGCCCCTCCACTTT.

The CDR3 here is CASSRDRVAEKLFF. DNA of the CDR3: TGCGCCAGCAGCCGGGACAGGGTAGCTGAAAAACTGTTTTTT. The J gene is TRBJ1-4, the V gene TRBV4-1, with TRBD1 identical over 9 bases. After removal of 4 bases from V and 7 bases from J, the junction contained 4 bases not matched to a gene. Germline CDR1 reads MGHRA; CDR2 reads YSYEKL. This CDR3 has 14 amino acids.

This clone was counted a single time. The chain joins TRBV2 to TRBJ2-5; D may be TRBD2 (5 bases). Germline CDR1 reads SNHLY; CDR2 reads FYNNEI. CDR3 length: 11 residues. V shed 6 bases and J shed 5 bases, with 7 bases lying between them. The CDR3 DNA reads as TGTGCCAGCAGGAGGGCGGAGACCCAGTACTTC. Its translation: CASRRAETQYF.